This passage covers 5 T cell receptor beta chains from one sample sequenced in a study of CD8+CD57+ T cells in acquired aplastic anemia. TCR beta VDJ combinations and CDR3 sequences were profiled from genomic DNA. MiXCR, applied by TCRdb to the reads, yields one record per CDR3 protein. Among fewer than 200,000 distinct CDR3 sequences listed, roughly 50% were seen once. Patients picked for sequencing had shown CD8+CD57+ cell expansion detected by flow cytometry. Sequences were obtained from sorted CD4+, CD8+, or CD8+CD57+ T cells (not recorded which) from PBMCs. These TCRs come from a human donor with aplastic anemia.

CDR3 residues: CASSFDDWSSYNEQFF. As DNA, the CDR3 is TGTGCCAGCAGCTTTGACGACTGGAGCTCCTACAATGAGCAGTTCTTC. V gene TRBV5-4 combines with J gene TRBJ2-1; no definite D call. CDR1 is SGHNT and CDR2 is YYREEE in the germline V gene (reference sequence). Trimming stripped 2 bases from V and 0 bases from J, with 12 bases between. There are 16 residues in the CDR3.

The CDR3 reads CASSYIAGETQYF. The DNA of the CDR3 is TGTGCCAGCAGTTACATAGCGGGAGAGACCCAGTACTTC. The rearrangement links TRBV6-2 or TRBV6-3 to TRBJ2-5; 7 bases are a match to TRBD2. Germline V gene sequence: CDR1 MNHEY, CDR2 SVGEGT. Trimming took 2 bases from V and 4 from J; bases not matched to a gene: 1. This CDR3 is 13 amino acids long.

The rearrangement links TRBV14 to TRBJ2-3, with D tentatively TRBD2 (5 bases). Looked up from germline, CDR1 is SGHDN and CDR2 is FVKESK. The length of the CDR3 is 15 residues. Deletions cut 0 bases from V and 1 base from J, with 8 bases between. As DNA, the CDR3 is TGTGCCAGCAGCCAAGAGGCCGGGGGCACAGATACGCAGTATTTT. Protein sequence: CASSQEAGGTDTQYF.

The chain employs TRBV11-1 and TRBJ2-1; possibly TRBD2 for D (5 bases). This CDR3 comprises 14 residues. Germline lookup yields CDR1 SGHAT and CDR2 FQDESV (reference sequence). Deletions cut 6 bases from V and 7 bases from J, with 16 bases between. CDR3 bases: TGTGCCAGCAGTCCCCCCTTAGCGCGGAATGAGCAGTTCTTC. It codes for CASSPPLARNEQFF.

V gene TRBV29-1 combines with J gene TRBJ2-1; either TRBD1 or TRBD2 may supply D (5 bases each). Germline V gene sequence: CDR1 SQVTM, CDR2 ANQGSEA. The CDR3 extends over 13 amino acids. Between the trimmed V and J ends, which lost 6 bases and 7 bases, there was a span of 16 bases. The CDR3 sequence is CSVGPVLMNEQFF. The CDR3 bases are TGCAGCGTGGGACCGGTGTTGATGAATGAGCAGTTCTTC.